This T cell receptor beta chain was recorded in a study of T-cell reconstitution after alpha-beta-depleted transplantation in children listed by TCRdb under 2016. In terms of the full investigation: Using TCR repertoire profiling, the study quantitatively followed how T-cell immune reconstitution unfolded in children after TCRalphabeta/CD19-depleted allogeneic hematopoietic cell transplantation.

Receptor amplification or capture employed PCR. TCRdb shows the sequencer as Illumina HiSeq 2500. Molecular barcoding was employed in the preparation of TCR libraries, with unique molecular identifiers being used to normalize TCRbeta repertoire quantification. Starting from the raw public reads, TCRdb applied fastp trimming at Q25, assembled clones with MiXCR and retained in-frame beta chains. Identical CDR3 protein sequences are pooled into one entry, listed with their most common genes and DNA. This sample is represented by hundreds of thousands of distinct CDR3 sequences; 16% of them were singletons. The ten largest make up about 1.1% of the sample. The germline V gene (reference sequence) specifies DFQATT as CDR1 and SNEGSKA as CDR2. Trimming takes 3 bases from V and 2 bases from J, and the germline ends sit 16 bases apart. From its cysteine to its phenylalanine, the CDR3 spans 15 amino acids. The only DNA kept is the CDR3, 45 bases in frame from the first base.

This clonotype has a count of ten or more. Its antigen is currently not known. It has no much larger one-base neighbor in the sample; base qualities were not kept. Sequenced here: PBMCs from the stem cell graft donor, sampled from the stem cell graft. The source is a human donor who donated a stem cell graft to a child with acute myeloid leukemia. This chain joins TRBV20-1 to TRBJ2-5; the D gene is possibly TRBD1 or TRBD2, each agreeing over 5 bases. The sequence in DNA is TGCAGTGCTAGCGCGGAGCCCAGGGAGCAAGAGACCCAGTACTTC. Translated, this is CSASAEPREQETQYF.